This T cell receptor (beta chain) was recorded in a study of blood T cell repertoires in COVID-19 (dated by TCRdb to 2020 to 2022). Context from the whole study: Samples from collaborators originated in the United States, Italy and Spain and spanned both the acute and convalescent phases of COVID-19. The samples were drawn from two sources: the first 160 participants of the ongoing ImmuneRACE study, and approximately 1,300 subjects contributed by 6 global collaborators. Where HLA class I and class II types were available, the types were taken from metadata supplied by the sample provider, not from assay-based typing. Deeply sampled blood TCRbeta repertoires from subjects exposed to, actively infected with, or recovered from COVID-19 were included in the dataset. The prospective study material was composed of cDNA or gDNA derived from T cells, B-cell-depleted T cells, or PBMCs. Sample metadata almost always included a de-identified subject ID, COVID-19 status, age in years and sex. The repertoires were released in a freely available public database intended as a resource for research on the immune response to SARS-CoV-2. Broader findings and caveats from the paper: The quantity of clinical and demographic metadata differed by source and by participant and was supplied without curation.

The collaborating institutions used their own protocols to collect whole blood in K2EDTA tubes. For TCRbeta analysis, collaborator samples were shipped as frozen whole blood, as isolated PBMCs, or as DNA extracted from either sample type. With regard to this clone: What this receptor recognizes is not known. No base-level quality is on record; no much larger clone is a single base apart.

Trimmed from V: 5 bases; trimmed from J: 4 bases; junction bases lacking a gene match: 9. The germline V gene (reference sequence) provides CDR1 LGHDT and CDR2 YNNKEL. The CDR3 numbers 16 residues from cysteine through phenylalanine. CDR3 DNA only is kept here, 48 bases in frame from base 1. TCRbeta CDR3 regions were amplified from genomic DNA by means of the immunoSEQ Assay, a bias-controlled multiplex PCR. Per the source publication's procedure: Within the assay, amplification of reference gene primers was used to estimate how many nucleated cells each sample contained. Sequence reads were collapsed and filtered to measure the absolute abundance of every unique TCRbeta CDR3 rearrangement. Productive Simpson clonality was computed per sample as the square root of Simpson's diversity index over productive rearrangements. TCRdb retrieved this table from immuneACCESS and kept in-frame rearrangements only. Not all clones are present; in checked studies, unresolved V genes account for under half, and no reason is known for the remainder. For V, J and clone size, that table is used; D and trimming come from the DNA. The sample includes 85,000 to 120,000 clones, with more than 90% observed a single time. About 3.9% of the sample lies in the top ten.

The rearranged segments are TRBV3-1 (or the pseudogene TRBV3-2) and TRBJ2-3, with 10 middle bases fitting TRBD2. What was sequenced was peripheral blood. The source of this sequence is a man younger than 35 with acute or convalescent COVID-19. The base sequence is TGTGCCAGCAGCAGCGGGGGGCTAGCGGGGGCAGATACGCAGTATTTT. Its coded protein is CASSSGGLAGADTQYF.